The T cell receptor (beta chain) described here comes from a study of T cell clones after liver transplantation. Study in general: Liver transplant recipients had immunosuppression withdrawal attempted within 2 years. Samples came pre-transplant, pre-randomization before withdrawal, and post-randomization after withdrawal ended. Broader study findings: In most of the 8 subjects, circulating graft-donor-reactive CD4 TCRbeta sequences fell significantly after transplant.

As concerns this clone: What it binds is not known.

Assay used: immunoSEQ multiplex PCR; TCRdb lists only in-frame clones, some missing. The table shows some 80,000 clones, with roughly 84% occurring only once. V gave up 4 bases and J gave up 7 bases, with 2 bases separating them. This CDR3 has 9 amino acids. Germline lookup yields CDR1 SEHNR and CDR2 FQNEAQ (reference sequence). This TCR derives from a human patient who received a liver transplant. The T cells may come from the graft donor. The starting material was CD4+ T cells from blood, obtained roughly 50 months after liver transplant. V is TRBV7-9 and J is TRBJ2-7; D unresolved. The CDR3 here is CASSSEQYF. CDR3 DNA sequence: TGTGCCAGCAGCTCTGAGCAGTACTTC.